A single TCR beta chain is shown here with its context. These data come from a study of cytomegalovirus exposure and HLA in healthy donors. In the study overall: There were just under 400 genotyped donors. Of these, about 80% fell in the genetic ancestry cluster associated with self-reported Caucasian donors.

Per germline, CDR1 MNHNS and CDR2 SASEGT. The CDR3 is 14 amino acids. Trimming cost V 1 base and J 6 bases, with 9 bases left between them. Primers included in the PCR were 60 Vbeta and 13 Jbeta primers. Profiled with immunoSEQ multiplex PCR; TCRdb holds only in-frame clones, not every one. The table records over 45,000 clones, around 78% of them present only once. The clonotype was recovered from a female donor in good health and CMV-seronegative. V gene TRBV6-1 combines with J gene TRBJ1-4; D is ambiguous. The sample consisted of PBMCs. CDR3 in DNA: TGTGCCAGCAGTGAAGGGCAGGCTGATGAAAAACTGTTTTTT. Translating gives CASSEGQADEKLFF.